This T cell receptor beta chain was profiled in a study of CD4+ T cells in melanoma. Overall study findings and caveats: A reported correlation linked neoantigen-specific CD4+ T cells to CD8+, macrophage and B cell function. In melanoma, neoantigen-specific CD4+ T cells reportedly differed in differentiation state.

TCRdb's copy holds only in-frame clones and misses some; the assay was immunoSEQ multiplex PCR. The sample shows about 110,000 clones, about 90% of them seen only once. V was pared by 5 bases and J by 0 bases, with 16 bases between. In germline, CDR1 is SEHNR, CDR2 FQNEAQ (reference sequence). CDR3 length: 17 residues. Notes on this clone: Its antigen is unidentified.

The sequenced material came from peripheral blood. The receptor comes from a human donor with melanoma. The chain links TRBV7-9 to TRBJ1-4, with D possibly matching TRBD1 (6 bases). The CDR3 DNA sequence: TGTGCCAGCAGCCCACGGAGGGGGGGACCAACTAATGAAAAACTGTTTTTT. It translates to CASSPRRGGPTNEKLFF.